Shown below are 16 T cell receptor beta chains from a single sample sequenced in a study of siplizumab effects on memory and regulatory T cells. Some clones are missing from TCRdb's copy, which holds only in-frame ones; the method was immunoSEQ multiplex PCR. The profile covers about 110,000 clones, with roughly 92% appearing a single time and 1% to 1.5% taken by the ten largest. Sequencing input: CD4+ T cells sorted from blood. These receptors were obtained from a human donor in good health.

The chain has TRBV7-9 and TRBJ1-2, with D uncertain. Trimming removed 3 bases from V and 8 bases from J, with 16 bases in between. CDR1 SEHNR and CDR2 FQNEAQ come from the germline V gene (reference sequence). The CDR3 has 14 residues. The CDR3 region is CASSLSGSTYGYTF. The CDR3 nucleotides read TGTGCCAGCAGCTTGAGCGGGTCGACTTACGGCTACACCTTC. Variable domain in full (rest from reference TRBV7-9 and TRBJ1-2): DTGVSQNPRHKITKRGQNVTFRCDPISEHNRLYWYRQTLGQGPEFLTYFQNEAQLEKSRLLSDRFSAERPKGSFSTLEIQRTEQGDSAMYLCASSLSGSTYGYTFGSGTRLTVV.

The J gene is TRBJ1-4, the V gene TRBV5-5; tentatively, D is TRBD1 (6 bases). The CDR3 spans 14 residues. V shed 1 base and J shed 4 bases, with 8 bases lying between them. CDR1 is SGHKS, CDR2 YYEKEE, per germline (reference sequence). The chain's CDR3 is CASSLIGGNEKLFF. CDR3 in DNA: TGTGCCAGCAGCTTGATAGGGGGTAATGAAAAACTGTTTTTT.

This clone has just one count. The rearrangement uses TRBV5-4 and TRBJ1-2; D is unclear. V shed 0 bases and J shed 8 bases, with 14 bases lying between them. Germline V gives CDR1 SGHNT, CDR2 YYREEE (reference sequence). This CDR3 has 14 amino acids. The CDR3 nucleotides read TGTGCCAGCAGCTTGGCCGGGCAGGAGCGGGGCTACACCTTC. The encoded protein is CASSLAGQERGYTF.

This chain uses TRBV19 with TRBJ2-7; D possibly corresponds to TRBD2 (5 bases). Trimming stripped 5 bases from V and 8 bases from J, with 22 bases between. Germline CDR1 is LNHDA and CDR2 is SQIVND (reference sequence). The CDR3 sequence is 15 residues long. CDR3 nucleotides: TGTGCCAGTAGTCTCCGGCTAGCCGATGCCTCACAGCAGTACTTC. This codes for CASSLRLADASQQYF. Variable domain in full (rest from reference TRBV19 and TRBJ2-7): DGGITQSPKYLFRKEGQNVTLSCEQNLNHDAMYWYRQDPGQGLRLIYYSQIVNDFQKGDIAEGYSVSREKKESFPLTVTSAQKNPTAFYLCASSLRLADASQQYFGPGTRLTVT.

The chain is built from TRBV27 and TRBJ2-1, with D tentatively TRBD2 (6 bases). In germline, CDR1 is MNHEY, CDR2 SMNVEV (reference sequence). Trimming took 4 bases from V and 4 from J, leaving 17 bases between them. This CDR3 comprises 16 residues. The CDR3 reads CASSYRPVGGYNEQFF. Here the CDR3 DNA reads TGTGCCAGCAGTTATAGACCCGTGGGGGGATACAATGAGCAGTTCTTC.

The chain uses TRBV6-5 and TRBJ2-7; D remains unclear. The CDR3 runs to 13 residues. The V gene's germline CDR1 is MNHEY and CDR2 SVGAGI. V was clipped by 7 bases and J by 2 bases, with 12 bases between them. CDR3 amino acids: CASTRPGTYEQYF. CDR3 DNA sequence: TGTGCCAGCACCCGCCCGGGCACCTACGAGCAGTACTTC.

This chain links TRBV7-8 with TRBJ1-5; 10 nucleotides align to TRBD1. Per germline, CDR1 SGHVS and CDR2 FQNEAQ. J was trimmed by 6 bases and V by 1 base; bases with no gene match: 6. This CDR3 contains 16 residues. The CDR3 protein is CASSLEGQGTVQPQHF. For the CDR3, the DNA is TGTGCCAGCAGCTTAGAGGGACAGGGGACGGTTCAGCCCCAGCATTTT. Using reference TRBV7-8 and TRBJ1-5 for the parts outside the CDR3, the full variable domain is GAGVSQSPRYKVAKRGQDVALRCDPISGHVSLFWYQQALGQGPEFLTYFQNEAQLDKSGLPSDRFFAERPEGSVSTLKIQRTQQEDSAVYLCASSLEGQGTVQPQHFGDGTRLSIL.

The chain combines TRBV5-4 with TRBJ2-7; TRBD2 matches at 11 bases. The V gene end was trimmed by 4 bases and the J gene end by 2 bases; junction bases not matched to a gene: 5. The germline V gene has CDR1 SGHNT and CDR2 YYREEE (reference sequence). The CDR3 loop spans 15 amino acids. The CDR3 DNA reads TGTGCCAGCAGCGGGGGACTAGCGGCGGCCTACGAGCAGTACTTC. Its translation: CASSGGLAAAYEQYF.

The genes are TRBV21-1 and TRBJ1-6; the D call TRBD1 from the table was never checked on the DNA. TRBV21-1 is a pseudogene. This CDR3 comprises 15 residues. CDR3: CASSINRADNSPLHF. CDR3 sequence (DNA): TGTGCCAGCAGCATCAACAGGGCCGACAATTCACCCCTCCACTTT.

V is TRBV19 and J is TRBJ1-1; no definite D call. Deletions cut 7 bases from V and 7 bases from J, with 7 bases between. Germline V gene data show CDR1 as LNHDA and CDR2 as SQIVND (reference sequence). The length of the CDR3 is 10 residues. CDR3 nucleotide sequence: TGTGCCAGTATAAGGGATGAAGCTTTCTTT. This codes for CASIRDEAFF.

This rearrangement joins TRBV6-1 to TRBJ1-5; 8 bases match TRBD1. After removal of 3 bases from V and 8 bases from J, the junction contained 12 bases not matched to a gene. The CDR3 totals 16 residues. CDR1 and CDR2 from the germline V gene are MNHNS and SASEGT. The CDR3 spells CASSDLTRQGWEPQHF. For the CDR3, the DNA is TGTGCCAGCAGTGATCTCACCCGACAGGGGTGGGAGCCCCAGCATTTT.

This chain connects TRBV11-2 to TRBJ1-3; D is uncertain. The V gene's germline CDR1 is SGHAT and CDR2 FQNNGV. Trimming shortened V by 3 bases and J by 0 bases, and 0 bases separated the two germline ends. This CDR3 is 12 amino acids long. CDR3 bases: TGTGCCAGCAGCTTCTCTGGAAACACCATATATTTT. Protein: CASSFSGNTIYF.

The J gene is TRBJ1-1, the V gene TRBV19, with D hard to call. This CDR3 region has 15 residues. The germline V gene has CDR1 LNHDA and CDR2 SQIVND (reference sequence). The V gene lost 3 bases and the J gene lost 0 bases, with 11 bases spanning the gap. CDR3 sequence: CASSIGPPMNTEAFF. The CDR3 nucleotides are TGTGCCAGTAGTATTGGGCCTCCTATGAACACTGAAGCTTTCTTT.

This chain uses TRBV7-9 with TRBJ2-1; 9 positions agree with TRBD1. Germline lookup yields CDR1 SEHNR and CDR2 FQNEAQ (reference sequence). J was trimmed by 7 bases and V by 7 bases; bases with no gene match: 5. CDR3 length: 13 residues. The CDR3 DNA reads as TGTGCCAGCAACCCGGGACAGGGAAATGAGCAGTTCTTC. Translating it yields CASNPGQGNEQFF.

This rearrangement joins TRBV4-2 to TRBJ2-7; D is perhaps TRBD2 (6 bases). Germline assignment: CDR1 LGHNA and CDR2 YNFKEQ. This CDR3 has 16 residues. With 3 bases removed from V and 2 bases from J, the gap between germline ends came to 17 bases. The CDR3 protein is CASSQVGGSGTYEQYF. The CDR3 DNA sequence: TGTGCCAGCAGCCAGGTCGGCGGTAGCGGTACCTACGAGCAGTACTTC.

This chain joins TRBV6-6 and TRBJ2-7; D gene uncertain. This CDR3 is built from 14 residues. Looked up from germline, CDR1 is MNHNY and CDR2 is SVGAGI (reference sequence). The ends were cut back, 0 bases at V and 2 bases at J, with 8 bases in the middle. This CDR3 is CASSYSRQTYEQYF. The DNA of the CDR3 is TGTGCCAGCAGTTACTCCCGACAAACCTACGAGCAGTACTTC.